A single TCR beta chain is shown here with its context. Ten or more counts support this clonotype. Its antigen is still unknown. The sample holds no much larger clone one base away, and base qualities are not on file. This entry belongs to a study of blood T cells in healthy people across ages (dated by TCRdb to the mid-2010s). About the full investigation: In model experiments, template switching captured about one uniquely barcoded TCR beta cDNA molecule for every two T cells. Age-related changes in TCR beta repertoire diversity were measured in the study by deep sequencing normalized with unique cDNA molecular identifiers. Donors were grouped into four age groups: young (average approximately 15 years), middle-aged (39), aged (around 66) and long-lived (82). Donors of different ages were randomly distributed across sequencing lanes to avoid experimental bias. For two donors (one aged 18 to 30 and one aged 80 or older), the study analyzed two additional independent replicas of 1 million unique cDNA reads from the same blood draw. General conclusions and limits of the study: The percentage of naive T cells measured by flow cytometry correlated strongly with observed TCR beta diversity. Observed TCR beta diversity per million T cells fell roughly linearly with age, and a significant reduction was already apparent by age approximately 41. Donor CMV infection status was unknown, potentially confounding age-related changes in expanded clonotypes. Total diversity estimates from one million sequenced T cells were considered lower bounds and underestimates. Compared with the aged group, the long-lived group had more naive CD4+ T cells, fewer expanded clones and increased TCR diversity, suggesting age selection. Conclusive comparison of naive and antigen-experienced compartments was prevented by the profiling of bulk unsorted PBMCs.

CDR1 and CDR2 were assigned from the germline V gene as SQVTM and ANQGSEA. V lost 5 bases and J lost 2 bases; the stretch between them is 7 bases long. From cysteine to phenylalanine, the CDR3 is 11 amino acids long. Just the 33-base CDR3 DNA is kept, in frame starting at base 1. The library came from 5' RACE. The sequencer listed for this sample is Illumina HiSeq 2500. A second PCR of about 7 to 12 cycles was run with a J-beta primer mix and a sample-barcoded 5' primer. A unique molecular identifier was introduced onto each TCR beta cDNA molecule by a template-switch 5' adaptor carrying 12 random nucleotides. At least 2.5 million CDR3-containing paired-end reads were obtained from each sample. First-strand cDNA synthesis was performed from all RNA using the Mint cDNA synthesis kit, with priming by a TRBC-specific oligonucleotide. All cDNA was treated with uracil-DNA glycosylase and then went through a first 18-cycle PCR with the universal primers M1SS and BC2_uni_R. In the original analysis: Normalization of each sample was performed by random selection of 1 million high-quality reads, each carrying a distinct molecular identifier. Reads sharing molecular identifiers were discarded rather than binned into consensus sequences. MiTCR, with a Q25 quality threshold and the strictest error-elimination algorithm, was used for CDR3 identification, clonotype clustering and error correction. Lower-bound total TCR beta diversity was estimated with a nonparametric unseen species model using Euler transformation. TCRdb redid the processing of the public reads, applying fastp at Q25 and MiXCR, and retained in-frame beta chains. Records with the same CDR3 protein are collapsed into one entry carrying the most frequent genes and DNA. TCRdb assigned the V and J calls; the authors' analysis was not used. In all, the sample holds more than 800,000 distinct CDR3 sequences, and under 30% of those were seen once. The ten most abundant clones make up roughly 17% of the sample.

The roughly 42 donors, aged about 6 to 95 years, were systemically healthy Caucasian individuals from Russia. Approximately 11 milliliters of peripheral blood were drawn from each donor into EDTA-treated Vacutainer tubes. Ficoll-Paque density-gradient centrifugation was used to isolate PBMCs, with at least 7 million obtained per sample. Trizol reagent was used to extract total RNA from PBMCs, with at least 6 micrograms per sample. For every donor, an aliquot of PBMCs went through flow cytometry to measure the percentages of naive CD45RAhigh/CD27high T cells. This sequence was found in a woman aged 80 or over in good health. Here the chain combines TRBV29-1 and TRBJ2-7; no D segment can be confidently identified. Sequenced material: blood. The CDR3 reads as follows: CSVSDTYEQYF. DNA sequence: TGCAGCGTTTCCGACACCTACGAGCAGTACTTC.